Listed below are T cell receptor beta chains from one sample, sequenced in a study of cytomegalovirus exposure and HLA in healthy donors. The method was immunoSEQ multiplex PCR; TCRdb's version includes in-frame clones alone and lacks a portion of them. The sample has fewer than 200,000 clones; just under 90% are singletons. The material sequenced was PBMCs. These receptors all come from a man younger than 35 in good health and CMV-seropositive. The CDR3 runs from the conserved cysteine through the conserved F or W. For some rows the clone size is stated as once, few or many, or as a class when expanded; others skip it.

clone_size cdr3_length v_call cdr3_aa
NA 15 TRBV18 CASTFTGTGEETQYF
NA 15 TRBV5-1 CASSLGGPLSYEQYF
NA 15 TRBV7-8 CASSFGQRRTDTQYF
once 17 TRBV5-1 CASSLAGDIFSGNTIYF
NA 13 TRBV11-3 CASSLVQARGYTF
NA 14 TRBV11-2 CASSPLLVKNEQFF
NA 16 TRBV19 CASSPRWTGVNTEAFF
once 15 TRBV4-1 CASSQTGDSRYEQYF
NA 15 TRBV11-2 CATGLAGGKSYEQYF
few 18 TRBV7-6 CASSPKTSGRGAQETQYF
NA 13 TRBV29-1 CSVEGLAQETQYF
NA 12 TRBV6-4 CASSAGEETQYF
NA 15 TRBV9 CASSVGFSGRDEQYF
NA 15 TRBV27 CASSLSVREGREQYF
NA 15 TRBV5-1 CASSLPAGDTGELFF
NA 17 TRBV7-9 CASSLVRGGQGYGEQYF
NA 15 TRBV5-1 CASSLVAGETDTQYF
once 16 TRBV13 CASSFLTGEFYNEQFF
NA 16 TRBV5-1 CASSLVATNSYNEQFF
NA 16 TRBV5-1 CASSLYSGMSPNEQFF
NA 14 TRBV7-3 CASSLGQGAHEQYF
NA 17 TRBV5-1 CASRPETSGGWGETQYF
NA 14 TRBV11-2 CASRSPAGPDTQYF
NA 16 TRBV4-1 CASSQDLGSGFEKLFF
NA 18 TRBV7-9 CASSPGRGRADNTGELFF
few 16 TRBV28 CASSTKRRGGNYGYTF
NA 14 TRBV28 CASSFTGSTDTQYF
NA 14 TRBV19 CASSIGTGFYEQYF
NA 16 TRBV7-3 CASSLTSGRDYNEQFF
few 13 TRBV11-1 CASSRTVQETQYF
NA 15 TRBV11-3 CASSLRDTEAYEQYF
once 13 TRBV27 CASKSPGWTEAFF
NA 14 TRBV25-1 CASSPGGSSHEQYF
NA 16 TRBV27 CASSLAGGLSYNEQFF
NA 17 TRBV7-3 CASSPFLTSGSTHEQFF
once 15 TRBV2 CASSDVDSPNYGYTF
NA 13 TRBV2 CAWGGDISYEQYF
once 15 TRBV28 CASRSPSGRANEQFF
NA 15 TRBV7-9 CASSPAGVAYNEQFF
NA 13 TRBV5-1 CASSPDSNYGYTF
NA 16 TRBV28 CASRRQLAGGYETQYF
NA 16 TRBV7-2 CASSLKAGGLEETQYF
once 14 TRBV12-5 CATSLRGSQETQYF
NA 15 TRBV11-2 CASSLSSGSTGELFF
NA 14 TRBV10-2 CASSVTVGGGELFF
NA 15 TRBV7-2 CASTKGLGINNEQFF
NA 16 TRBV5-4 CASGAAGGSSYNEQFF
NA 15 TRBV7-2 CASSSIQGRNTEAFF
NA 14 TRBV27 CASSRTSGSYEQYF
NA 14 TRBV6-5 CASSISQGANIQYF
few 17 TRBV15 CATSSTKGAPINYGYTF
NA 14 TRBV19 CASSMARNSYEQYF
NA 17 TRBV7-2 CASSLAELAGEWETQYF